Listed below are T cell receptor beta chains from one sample, sequenced in a study of vaccination effects on CD4 cells after COVID-19. Only in-frame clones appear in the TCRdb table, and some are missing; sequencing was by immunoSEQ multiplex PCR. The sample has tens of thousands of clones; approximately 82% are singletons. The antigens these receptors bind are not known. The material was CD4+ T cells from PBMCs cultured with HCoV-229E spike peptides, obtained after COVID-19 vaccination. Receptors originate from a human donor who received a COVID-19 vaccine. The CDR3 runs from the conserved cysteine through the conserved F or W. Each record gives: V gene, J gene, clone size, D gene, CDR3 DNA, CDR3 protein. D genes are given only for firm matches. Where a row states a size, it is once, few, many or the class of an expanded clone; other rows omit it.

V: TRBV23-1; J: TRBJ2-3; size: once; D: TRBD1; DNA: TGCGCCAGCGCCAAAGGGATCCCGGGACAGGCTAGCACAGATACGCAGTATTTT; CDR3: CASAKGIPGQASTDTQYF
V: TRBV7-2; J: TRBJ2-5; size: .; D: TRBD1; DNA: TGTGCCAGCAGTTTTCCGGGACAGGGGCAGCAAGAGACCCAGTACTTC; CDR3: CASSFPGQGQQETQYF
V: TRBV2; J: TRBJ2-3; size: once; D: TRBD2; DNA: TGTGCCGGGAGTTTAGCGGGGGGTAACACAGATACGCAGTATTTT; CDR3: CAGSLAGGNTDTQYF
V: TRBV27; J: TRBJ2-3; size: .; D: TRBD2; DNA: TGTGCCAGCAGCGAGATAGCGGGGGGCACAGATACGCAGTATTTT; CDR3: CASSEIAGGTDTQYF
V: TRBV7-2; J: TRBJ1-2; size: few; D: .; DNA: TGTGCCAGCAGCTTAGGTCTAGGTGGGAACTATGGCTACACCTTC; CDR3: CASSLGLGGNYGYTF
V: TRBV15; J: TRBJ2-2; size: .; D: .; DNA: TGTGCCACCAGCAGAGATCTCACCGGGGAGCTGTTTTTT; CDR3: CATSRDLTGELFF
V: TRBV7-8; J: TRBJ1-5; size: few; D: .; DNA: TGTGCCAGCAGCTTGGCCGGGGGGAGCAATCAGCCCCAGCATTTT; CDR3: CASSLAGGSNQPQHF
V: TRBV4-1; J: TRBJ1-1; size: .; D: .; DNA: TGCGCCAGCAGCCCTCTAACAGGGCAGAAGAACACTGAAGCTTTCTTT; CDR3: CASSPLTGQKNTEAFF
V: TRBV10-1; J: TRBJ2-3; size: .; D: TRBD2; DNA: TGCGCCAGCAGTCCGCTCGGCAGCGGGGCCCCCACAGATACGCAGTATTTT; CDR3: CASSPLGSGAPTDTQYF
V: TRBV6-5; J: TRBJ1-2; size: once; D: TRBD1; DNA: TGTGCCAGCAGTTACTCGACAGGGTCTGGCTACACCTTC; CDR3: CASSYSTGSGYTF
V: TRBV30; J: TRBJ1-6; size: .; D: TRBD1; DNA: TGTGCCTGGAACCCCGACAGGGGCTATTCACCCCTCCACTTT; CDR3: CAWNPDRGYSPLHF
V: TRBV14; J: TRBJ1-6; size: .; D: TRBD1; DNA: TGTGCCAGCAGCCGTCAGGGACAGCCCTATAATTCACCCCTCCACTTT; CDR3: CASSRQGQPYNSPLHF
V: TRBV5-6; J: TRBJ1-1; size: few; D: .; DNA: TGTGCCAGCAGGCCGCGGTTCCAAAACACTGAAGCTTTCTTT; CDR3: CASRPRFQNTEAFF
V: TRBV24-1; J: TRBJ2-1; size: .; D: TRBD2; DNA: TGTGCCACCAGTGACGGGGGGACCGGAATCTACAATGAGCAGTTCTTC; CDR3: CATSDGGTGIYNEQFF